The 10 T cell receptor beta chains in this list originate from one sample, sequenced in a study of T cells in Graves' hyperthyroidism and ophthalmopathy. What was amplified from RNA transcripts were TCR beta CDR3 regions. The HTBI primer set was used in a first-round RT-PCR of the TCR CDR3. TCRdb reanalysed the multiplex PCR reads using MiXCR and keeps one entry per CDR3 protein. The data hold about 350,000 distinct CDR3 sequences, with approximately 15% observed a single time. The specimen sequenced was blood. Receptors were obtained from a woman aged 40 to 50 with Graves' ophthalmopathy.

This clonotype was seen repeatedly, ten times or more. The chain uses TRBV2 and TRBJ2-5; D gene uncertain. This CDR3 region has 12 residues. Germline lookup yields CDR1 SNHLY and CDR2 FYNNEI. Trimming shortened V by 1 base and J by 4 bases, and 4 bases separated the two germline ends. This CDR3 is CASSEVPETQYF. The CDR3 nucleotides read TGTGCCAGCAGTGAAGTCCCAGAGACCCAGTACTTC.

This clonotype has at least ten counts. The chain employs TRBV6-1 and TRBJ2-7; 7 bases fit TRBD2. CDR1 and CDR2 from the germline V gene are MNHNS and SASEGT. Germline trimming cut 6 bases from V and 2 bases from J; bases unmatched to any gene: 10. The CDR3 has 15 residues. This CDR3 is CASSNRGDGPYEQYF. The CDR3 DNA sequence: TGTGCCAGCAGCAATCGGGGGGACGGCCCCTACGAGCAGTACTTC.

V gene TRBV19 combines with J gene TRBJ1-1; D is unclear. Germline CDR1 LNHDA, CDR2 SQIVND (reference sequence). The V and J ends lost 3 bases and 3 bases respectively, with 8 bases between them. The CDR3 covers 13 residues. This chain's CDR3 is CASSIIGYTEAFF. CDR3 nucleotide sequence: TGTGCCAGTAGTATCATAGGTTACACTGAAGCTTTCTTT.

Many counts were recorded for this clonotype. The chain has TRBV6-5 and TRBJ2-5; D not certain. Per germline, CDR1 MNHEY and CDR2 SVGAGI. The V end lost 0 bases, the J end lost 2 bases, and 7 bases lay between the germline ends. This CDR3 is built from 14 residues. The CDR3 region is CASSYSPEQETQYF. The CDR3 coding sequence is TGTGCCAGCAGTTACTCCCCAGAACAAGAGACCCAGTACTTC.

The chain carries TRBV11-2 and TRBJ2-4; 9 bases fit TRBD1. The CDR3 has 17 amino acids. V lost 1 base and J lost 6; bases outside the gene matches: 10. Germline assignment: CDR1 SGHAT and CDR2 FQNNGV. This CDR3 reads CASSLVWTGTGRNIQYF. CDR3 nucleotides: TGTGCCAGCAGCTTAGTTTGGACCGGGACAGGGAGAAACATTCAGTACTTC.

This clonotype appeared many times. The chain couples TRBV12-3 or TRBV12-4 to TRBJ2-3, with D possibly matching TRBD1 (5 bases). Trimming took 8 bases from V and 0 from J, leaving 9 bases between them. The length of the CDR3 is 13 residues. In nucleotides, the CDR3 is TGTGCCAGCGCCGACAGTAGCACAGATACGCAGTATTTT. Amino acids: CASADSSTDTQYF.

Only a few counts were recorded for this clonotype. V and J are TRBV27 and TRBJ2-3; D is unresolved. From germline, CDR1 is MNHEY and CDR2 SMNVEV (reference sequence). Trimming cost V 2 bases and J 0 bases, with 9 bases left between them. The CDR3 runs to 15 residues. This chain's CDR3 is CASSLKGYSTDTQYF. Written as DNA, the CDR3 is TGTGCCAGCAGTTTAAAGGGTTATAGCACAGATACGCAGTATTTT.

At least ten counts were recorded for this clonotype. The chain combines TRBV24-1 with TRBJ2-5, with a weak D call TRBD2 (7 bases). The length of the CDR3 is 15 residues. Germline V gives CDR1 KGHDR, CDR2 SFDVKD. Trimming removed 7 bases from V and 2 bases from J, with 16 bases in between. The CDR3, as DNA: TGTGCCACCAGAGCTGGCGGGGGCCGACAAGAGACCCAGTACTTC. It specifies CATRAGGGRQETQYF.

A few counts support this clonotype. The CDR3 DNA follows: TGTGCCAGCACTCGGGGGGGGACCGGGGAGCTGTTTTTT. This sequence encodes CASTRGGTGELFF. V is TRBV27 and J is TRBJ2-2; 8 bases line up with TRBD2. CDR1 and CDR2 (germline): MNHEY, SMNVEV (reference sequence). There are 13 residues in the CDR3. The V gene end was trimmed by 7 bases and the J gene end by 5 bases; junction bases not matched to a gene: 3.

This clonotype was seen at least ten times. This chain connects TRBV12-3 or TRBV12-4 to TRBJ2-1; D not resolved. Deletions cut 2 bases from V and 5 bases from J, with 13 bases between. CDR3 length: 15 amino acids. The CDR3 bases are TGTGCCAGCAGTTTACCTACTGGTATCGACAATGAGCAGTTCTTC. This translates into CASSLPTGIDNEQFF.